This entry lists 29 T cell receptor beta chains sequenced from one sample in a study of cytomegalovirus exposure and HLA in healthy donors. Data came from immunoSEQ multiplex PCR; TCRdb stores just in-frame clones and leaves some out. The data show about 140,000 clones, approximately 84% seen once. Sequencing was done on a sample of PBMCs. These TCRs come from a young man in good health and CMV-seropositive.

V gene TRBV5-1 combines with J gene TRBJ1-4; 7 positions match TRBD1. This CDR3 contains 16 residues. J lost 3 bases, V lost 0 bases, and 5 bases had no gene match. Looked up from germline, CDR1 is SGHRS and CDR2 is YFSETQ. CDR3 in amino acids: CASSLAQGGANEKLFF. The CDR3 region has the DNA TGCGCCAGCAGCTTGGCCCAGGGGGGTGCTAATGAAAAACTGTTTTTT.

The chain recombines TRBV18 with TRBJ2-2; 9 bases line up with TRBD1. Germline assignment: CDR1 KGHSH and CDR2 LQKENI. This CDR3 is 18 amino acids long. Losses at the gene ends were 0 bases for V and 5 bases for J; bases not matched to a gene: 10. The CDR3 reads CASSPPSNRGLWTGELFF. The CDR3 DNA follows: TGTGCCAGCTCACCACCCTCGAACAGGGGGCTCTGGACCGGGGAGCTGTTTTTT.

The CDR3 here is CASSVSSGDTDTQYF. In DNA form, the CDR3 reads TGTGCCAGCAGCGTGAGTAGCGGGGACACAGATACGCAGTATTTT. The chain links TRBV9 to TRBJ2-3; 8 bases line up with TRBD2. CDR3 length: 15 residues. Trimming at V came to 2 bases and at J to 2 bases, leaving 4 bases not matched to a gene. The germline gives CDR1 SGDLS, CDR2 YYNGEE.

This chain links TRBV5-1 with TRBJ2-7, with 7 bases matching TRBD1. The germline gives CDR1 SGHRS, CDR2 YFSETQ. The CDR3 contains 15 residues. V lost 0 bases, J lost 5 bases, and 8 bases stayed unmatched. The CDR3 sequence: CASSLEGGRSDEQYF. The CDR3, as DNA: TGCGCCAGCAGCTTGGAAGGGGGCAGAAGCGACGAGCAGTACTTC.

This rearrangement joins TRBV5-1 to TRBJ2-6, with TRBD2 matching 9 bases. Looked up from germline, CDR1 is SGHRS and CDR2 is YFSETQ. This CDR3 comprises 17 residues. V was clipped by 3 bases and J by 0 bases; unmatched bases: 4. CDR3 bases: TGCGCCAGCAGCTCCTTAGCGGGAGTCTCTGGGGCCAACGTCCTGACTTTC. This encodes CASSSLAGVSGANVLTF.

The chain has TRBV10-2 and TRBJ1-1, with D perhaps matching TRBD1 (6 bases). The CDR3 is 15 amino acids. Trimming pared 1 base from V and 5 bases from J, leaving 14 bases between. The germline gives CDR1 WSHSY, CDR2 SAAADI. The DNA of the CDR3 is TGCGCCAGCAGTGAGTTTCCAGGGGCAAGGACTGAAGCTTTCTTT. Residues: CASSEFPGARTEAFF.

The J gene is TRBJ2-1, the V gene TRBV6-1; D is perhaps TRBD2 (6 bases). This CDR3 has 14 amino acids. The germline CDR1 and CDR2 sequences are MNHNS and SASEGT. V lost 8 bases and J lost 6, with 17 bases in between. CDR3 nucleotide sequence: TGTGCCAGCCGAACCGGGCTAGCGTCCAATGAGCAGTTCTTC. Translated: CASRTGLASNEQFF.

The chain joins TRBV9 to TRBJ2-6; D is perhaps TRBD2 (5 bases). The CDR3 totals 16 residues. Trimming left V 3 bases short and J 4 bases short, with 14 bases between. Germline CDR1 is SGDLS and CDR2 is YYNGEE. As DNA, the CDR3 is TGTGCCAGCAGCGAAGCGGTTGGGTCCGGGGCCAACGTCCTGACTTTC. It yields the protein CASSEAVGSGANVLTF.

This chain uses TRBV4-1 with TRBJ2-1; perhaps TRBD2 as D (5 bases). Trimming took 4 bases from V and 4 from J, leaving 14 bases between them. The CDR3 is 15 amino acids. From germline, CDR1 is MGHRA and CDR2 YSYEKL. The chain's CDR3 is CASSPGTRAYNEQFF. The DNA for the CDR3 is TGCGCCAGCAGCCCTGGAACGCGGGCTTACAATGAGCAGTTCTTC.

This clone was seen only once. The chain employs TRBV7-7 and TRBJ2-5; 10 bases line up with TRBD2. CDR3 length: 16 amino acids. CDR1 is SSHAT, CDR2 FNYEAQ, per germline (reference sequence). J lost 4 bases, V lost 3 bases, and 8 bases had no gene match. CDR3 nucleotides: TGTGCCAGCAGCTTTCGACTAGCGGGTGGATCAGAGACCCAGTACTTC. The encoded protein is CASSFRLAGGSETQYF.

V usage is TRBV9 and J usage is TRBJ2-7; 7 bases are shared with TRBD1. The CDR3 runs to 14 residues. CDR1 and CDR2 (germline): SGDLS, YYNGEE. V shed 4 bases, J shed 2 bases, and the junction held 6 bases outside the gene matches. CDR3 DNA sequence: TGTGCCAGCAGCTCCGGGACAGCCCCCTACGAGCAGTACTTC. Translation: CASSSGTAPYEQYF.

The genes are TRBV11-2 and TRBJ2-1; perhaps TRBD2 as D (5 bases). This CDR3 contains 13 residues. The V and J ends lost 0 bases and 9 bases respectively, with 9 bases between them. Germline values: CDR1 SGHAT, CDR2 FQNNGV. The CDR3 nucleotides read TGTGCCAGCAGCTTAGATCCCCGGGGTGAGCAGTTCTTC. Its protein product is CASSLDPRGEQFF.

About this clone itself: The same CDR3 arises from other DNA sequences in this sample as well. The V and J genes are TRBV7-6 and TRBJ2-7, with D possibly being TRBD1 (6 bases). V lost 3 bases to trimming and J lost 3 bases, with 9 bases between them. Germline V gene data show CDR1 as SGHVS and CDR2 as FNYEAQ. The CDR3 covers 13 residues. The CDR3, as DNA: TGTGCCAGCAGCTTCAGGGACAACTACGAGCAGTACTTC. Amino acid sequence: CASSFRDNYEQYF.

The chain links TRBV14 to TRBJ1-1, with no clear D. The germline V and J ends were trimmed by 3 bases and 3 bases, with 11 bases remaining between them. Looked up from germline, CDR1 is SGHDN and CDR2 is FVKESK. This CDR3 is 14 amino acids long. For the CDR3, the DNA is TGTGCCAGCAGCCATAATTCGGGGTACACTGAAGCTTTCTTT. Its protein product is CASSHNSGYTEAFF.

This chain connects TRBV6-4 to TRBJ1-1; a possible D gene is TRBD1 (6 bases). This CDR3 is 14 amino acids long. Germline CDR1 is MRHNA and CDR2 is SNTAGT. V lost 4 bases, J lost 0 bases, and 9 bases lay in between. The CDR3 nucleotides are TGTGCCAGCAGTGCTACAGGGATGAACACTGAAGCTTTCTTT. This encodes CASSATGMNTEAFF.

The chain carries TRBV7-8 and TRBJ2-7; perhaps TRBD1 as D (6 bases). This CDR3 contains 15 residues. Germline-derived CDR1 and CDR2 are SGHVS and FQNEAQ. The germline V and J ends were trimmed by 0 bases and 0 bases, with 9 bases remaining between them. CDR3 region: CASSLARDISYEQYF. CDR3 DNA: TGTGCCAGCAGCTTAGCCCGGGACATCTCCTACGAGCAGTACTTC.

The chain is built from TRBV7-3 and TRBJ2-5; D is possibly TRBD2 (6 bases). V lost 5 bases to trimming and J lost 4 bases, with 14 bases between them. Germline CDR1 SGHTA, CDR2 FQGTGA. The CDR3 consists of 14 residues. CDR3 loop: CASSQTGAGETQYF. CDR3 nucleotides: TGTGCCAGCAGCCAAACGGGAGCAGGAGAGACCCAGTACTTC.

This clone was observed once. The rearrangement links TRBV2 to TRBJ2-1; D remains ambiguous. There are 10 residues in the CDR3. V was clipped by 4 bases and J by 9 bases, with 4 bases between them. Germline CDR1 is SNHLY and CDR2 is FYNNEI. The CDR3 region is CASSVLEQFF. CDR3 DNA: TGTGCCAGCAGTGTTCTTGAGCAGTTCTTC.

J is TRBJ1-2 and V is TRBV6-4; 11 bases fit TRBD1. V shed 7 bases and J 2 bases; nucleotides not matched to a gene: 6. The CDR3 sequence is 15 residues long. From germline, CDR1 is MRHNA and CDR2 SNTAGT. CDR3 protein: CASKAGQGANYGYTF. The CDR3 bases are TGTGCCAGCAAAGCCGGACAGGGGGCAAACTATGGCTACACCTTC.

CDR3 amino acids: CATSRPGTAIYEQYF. CDR3 DNA: TGTGCCACCAGCAGACCCGGGACAGCTATCTACGAGCAGTACTTC. The chain links TRBV15 to TRBJ2-7, with 7 bases that match TRBD1. The CDR3 totals 15 residues. Per germline, CDR1 LNHNV and CDR2 YYDKDF (reference sequence). With V trimmed by 2 bases and J by 3 bases, 7 bases remained unmatched.

The CDR3 DNA reads TGTGCCAGCAGTTACTCAGGGGGCCGTGGCTACACCTTC. Its translation is CASSYSGGRGYTF. The chain links TRBV6-5 to TRBJ1-2; 7 bases line up with TRBD1. The V gene's germline CDR1 is MNHEY and CDR2 SVGAGI. V shed 0 bases, J shed 7 bases, and the junction held 2 bases outside the gene matches. The CDR3 runs 13 residues.

The rearrangement links TRBV7-8 to TRBJ2-7; 7 nucleotides match TRBD1. Germline V gene data show CDR1 as SGHVS and CDR2 as FQNEAQ. The V segment lost 1 base and the J segment 2 bases; nucleotides outside the gene matches: 8. This CDR3 region has 16 residues. The CDR3: CASSLGGTAAPYEQYF. The CDR3 bases are TGTGCCAGCAGCTTAGGAGGGACAGCGGCCCCCTACGAGCAGTACTTC.

This chain connects TRBV19 to TRBJ1-4; D ambiguous. This CDR3 has 14 residues. V was pared by 3 bases and J by 2 bases, with 7 bases between. The germline gives CDR1 LNHDA, CDR2 SQIVND (reference sequence). Here the CDR3 reads CASSMGSTNEKLFF. CDR3 DNA sequence: TGTGCCAGTAGTATGGGGAGCACTAATGAAAAACTGTTTTTT. Based on the CDR3 plus reference TRBV19 and TRBJ1-4, the full variable domain is DGGITQSPKYLFRKEGQNVTLSCEQNLNHDAMYWYRQDPGQGLRLIYYSQIVNDFQKGDIAEGYSVSREKKESFPLTVTSAQKNPTAFYLCASSMGSTNEKLFFGSGTQLSVL.

The chain combines TRBV19 with TRBJ2-3; no firm D call. CDR1 and CDR2 from the germline V gene are LNHDA and SQIVND (reference sequence). Trimming cost V 3 bases and J 2 bases, with 9 bases left between them. The CDR3 is 14 residues long. The DNA of the CDR3 is TGTGCCAGTAGTATGACTTTTTCCACAGATACGCAGTATTTT. Protein: CASSMTFSTDTQYF.

The chain is built from TRBV18 and TRBJ2-7, with TRBD1 matching over 10 bases. The trim removed 5 bases at V and 3 bases at J, leaving 10 bases unmatched. The CDR3 is 16 amino acids. CDR1 KGHSH and CDR2 LQKENI come from the germline V gene. The CDR3 here is CASSASTGTGDYEQYF. CDR3 in DNA: TGTGCCAGCTCAGCGTCCACCGGGACAGGGGACTACGAGCAGTACTTC.

The chain links TRBV4-1 to TRBJ2-3; D is unresolved. V was clipped by 1 base and J by 0 bases, with 11 bases between them. The CDR3 contains 16 residues. CDR1 and CDR2 from the germline V gene are MGHRA and YSYEKL. CDR3 nucleotides: TGCGCCAGCAGCCAAGCAGCACTACCTAGCACAGATACGCAGTATTTT. The encoded protein is CASSQAALPSTDTQYF.

The J gene is TRBJ2-1, the V gene TRBV27; TRBD2 matches at 8 bases. V lost 4 bases to trimming and J lost 3 bases; unmatched junction nucleotides: 5. The CDR3 totals 15 residues. Germline CDR1 and CDR2: MNHEY and SMNVEV (reference sequence). This CDR3 reads CASSSVGTSYNEQFF. CDR3 coding DNA: TGTGCCAGCAGTTCCGTCGGGACTAGCTACAATGAGCAGTTCTTC.

V usage is TRBV5-1 and J usage is TRBJ1-5, with TRBD1 as a possible D gene (6 bases). Germline-derived CDR1 and CDR2 are SGHRS and YFSETQ. CDR3 length: 14 residues. V lost 0 bases to trimming and J lost 6 bases, with 10 bases between them. The CDR3 DNA follows: TGCGCCAGCAGCTTGGACAGGGTCACTCAGCCCCAGCATTTT. This encodes CASSLDRVTQPQHF.

The V gene is TRBV5-1, the J gene TRBJ2-3, with 7 bases lining up with TRBD2. Germline CDR1 reads SGHRS; CDR2 reads YFSETQ. The V gene end was trimmed by 0 bases and the J gene end by 4 bases; junction bases not matched to a gene: 5. CDR3 length equals 15 residues. The CDR3 region is CASSLAGLVADTQYF. For the CDR3, the DNA is TGCGCCAGCAGCTTGGCCGGACTAGTGGCAGATACGCAGTATTTT.